This T cell receptor beta chain was retrieved from a study of T-cell memory formation after mild COVID-19. Notes on the study in general: Some SARS-CoV-2-responding clones were already detected in memory before infection.

The CDR3 length is 12 residues. CDR1 and CDR2 from the germline V gene are MNHEY and SVGAGI. V was pared by 2 bases and J by 7 bases, with 6 bases between. One entry per CDR3 protein results from TCRdb running MiXCR on the 5' RACE reads. The repertoire holds approximately 98,000 distinct CDR3 sequences, with roughly a sixth as singletons. As concerns this clonotype: Antigen: not known.

The sample consisted of PBMCs or a T cell subset sorted from them (not recorded which). The V gene is TRBV6-5, the J gene TRBJ2-1; D is unclear. This clonotype originated in a man aged 18 to 35 who had mild COVID-19 (a few samples of this study predate the infection). Cell type and time point are not known. The CDR3 DNA sequence: TGTGCCAGCAGTTACCTGGGGAATGAGCAGTTCTTC. It translates to CASSYLGNEQFF.